The entry below gives a single T cell receptor (beta chain) sequence along with its context. The target of this receptor is not known. The input lacks base qualities; no much larger clone sits a single base away. Preparation of the library involved RT-PCR. The listed sequencing device is Illumina HiSeq 2500. The public reads were reprocessed in TCRdb via fastp at Q25 and MiXCR, keeping in-frame beta chains. Entries are consolidated by CDR3 protein sequence, retaining the most common genes and DNA. This sample is represented by about 800,000 distinct CDR3 sequences; roughly 20% of them were singletons. Roughly a tenth of the sample is taken by the ten largest. The source of the sample is a study of response to subunit inactivated influenza vaccine (dated by TCRdb to 2017 to 2018). Regarding the study in general: Deep quantitative profiling of the T cell receptor repertoire was used in the study to follow responses to a trivalent subunit inactivated influenza vaccine.

General findings and caveats noted by the study authors: According to the authors, only a limited number of new T cells may be recruited by each seasonal influenza vaccination.

From its cysteine to its phenylalanine, the CDR3 spans 12 amino acids. The kept DNA is CDR3 alone, 36 bases in frame from the first base. For CDR1 and CDR2, the germline V gene lists SGHRS and YFSETQ. The junction shows trimming of 4 bases on V and 6 bases on J, plus 11 bases between the germline ends. The material was PBMCs from blood, obtained 4 to 6 days after vaccination. Recombination connected TRBV5-1 to TRBJ2-7; too little of a D gene remains to name it. The receptor's source is a man aged 50-60 years who received an inactivated influenza vaccine. Donor details come from another sample of the same person, matched by shared clones. This receptor carries the CDR3 CASSGSTCEQYF. The base sequence is TGCGCCAGCAGCGGTTCGACCTGCGAGCAGTACTTC.